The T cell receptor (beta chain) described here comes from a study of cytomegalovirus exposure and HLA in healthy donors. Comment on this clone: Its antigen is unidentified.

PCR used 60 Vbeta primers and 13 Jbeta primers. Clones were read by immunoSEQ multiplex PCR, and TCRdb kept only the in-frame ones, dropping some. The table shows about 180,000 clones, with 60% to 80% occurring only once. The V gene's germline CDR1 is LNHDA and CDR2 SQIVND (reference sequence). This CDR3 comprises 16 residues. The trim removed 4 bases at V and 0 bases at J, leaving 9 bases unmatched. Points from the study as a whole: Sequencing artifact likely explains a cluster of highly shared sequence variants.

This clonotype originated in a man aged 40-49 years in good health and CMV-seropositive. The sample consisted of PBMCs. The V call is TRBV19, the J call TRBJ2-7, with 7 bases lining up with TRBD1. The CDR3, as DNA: TGTGCCAGTAGTACCCGGGACAGCCGAAGCTCCTACGAGCAGTACTTC. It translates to CASSTRDSRSSYEQYF.